The source of this TCR beta chain is a study of blood T cell repertoires in COVID-19. The junction had 5 bases not matched to a gene; V was cut back by 4 bases and J by 1 base. Germline values: CDR1 SGHNT, CDR2 YENEEA. This CDR3 has 16 amino acids. Here immunoSEQ multiplex PCR was the method, and the copy in TCRdb shows in-frame clones only, minus some. The profile shows about 300,000 clones, roughly 89% of them singletons. The chain recombines TRBV11-3 with TRBJ1-3; 9 bases are shared with TRBD1. The sequencing sample was made of PBMCs or T cells enriched from blood (not recorded which). This receptor was taken from a woman younger than 30 with acute COVID-19. The CDR3 DNA sequence: TGTGCCAGCAGCTACCGGACAGGGGCATCTGGAAACACCATATATTTT. Translation: CASSYRTGASGNTIYF.